The table lists the clone carrying this T cell receptor (beta chain) with a count of one. What it binds is not known. From germline, CDR1 is MGHRA and CDR2 YSYEKL. The CDR3 totals 15 residues. The data stem from a study of cytomegalovirus exposure and HLA in healthy donors. General study points: Later on, an analysis found that several of the most significant clusters appeared to be linked to common viral pathogens, which included parvovirus B19. TCR beta sequences reportedly predicted most subjects' HLA-A and HLA-B alleles accurately.

Vbeta (60) and Jbeta (13) primers were used in the PCR. Profiling relied on immunoSEQ multiplex PCR, and the TCRdb table lists in-frame clones only, not all of them. The sample comprises under 150,000 clones, 76% of which are singletons, and about 1.7% rests with the top ten. The gene calls are TRBV4-1 and TRBJ2-5; 7 bases line up with TRBD2. The J call is doubtful: the DNA matches TRBJ2-7 better. The sequence came from a female donor in good health and CMV-seropositive. Sequencing used PBMCs. The CDR3 DNA follows: TGCGCCAGCAGCCAAGGGGGCGGGGGAGGCTACGAGCAGTACTTC. Translation gives CASSQGGGGGYEQYF.